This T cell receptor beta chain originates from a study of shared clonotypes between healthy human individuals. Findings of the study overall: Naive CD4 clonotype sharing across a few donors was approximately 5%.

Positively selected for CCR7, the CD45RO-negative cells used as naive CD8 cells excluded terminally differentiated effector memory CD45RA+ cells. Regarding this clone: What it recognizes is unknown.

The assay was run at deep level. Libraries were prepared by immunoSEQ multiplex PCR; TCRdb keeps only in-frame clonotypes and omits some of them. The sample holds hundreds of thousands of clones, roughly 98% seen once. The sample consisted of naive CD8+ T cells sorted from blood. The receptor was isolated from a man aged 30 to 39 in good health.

The CDR3 nucleotides are TGCGCCAGCAGCTTAGAACCGGGACTAGCGTTCACAGATACGCAGTATTTT. It specifies CASSLEPGLAFTDTQYF. The rearrangement uses TRBV5-1 and TRBJ2-3, with 10 bases matching TRBD2. J was trimmed by 2 bases and V by 2 bases; bases with no gene match: 8. Germline loops: CDR1 SGHRS, CDR2 YFSETQ. The CDR3 is made up of 17 amino acids.